The rows below give T cell receptor beta chains drawn from one sample of a study of T cell changes during pregnancy in multiple sclerosis. TCRdb keeps only in-frame clones here, not all; method: immunoSEQ multiplex PCR. The table shows some 87,000 clones, with 85% to 95% occurring only once. This specimen was peripheral blood, taken in the first trimester of pregnancy. The receptors shown here come from a female donor with multiple sclerosis, enrolled in a pregnancy study. Each CDR3 is given with its conserved first and last residue. A D gene is named only where the DNA matches it firmly. Some rows have no size entry. The others give once, few or many, or a class for an expanded clone.

.,12,TRBV19,.,TRBJ2-5,TGTGCCAGTAGTATACAGGGAGAGACCCAGTACTTC,CASSIQGETQYF
.,13,TRBV19,.,TRBJ1-5,TGTGCCAGTAGTATGGGGCAGAATCAGCCCCAGCATTTT,CASSMGQNQPQHF
.,14,TRBV5-1,.,TRBJ1-5,TGCGCCAGCAGCTTGAGGGGTGGGAATCAGCCCCAGCATTTT,CASSLRGGNQPQHF
.,14,TRBV5-1,TRBD1,TRBJ2-7,TGCGCCAGCAGCGGACAGGGGTTCTCCTACGAGCAGTACTTC,CASSGQGFSYEQYF
.,12,TRBV5-1,.,TRBJ2-1,TGCGCCAGCAGCTTGGTCGCGGGAACTCAGTTCTTC,CASSLVAGTQFF
.,17,TRBV4-2,TRBD1,TRBJ2-2,TGTGCCAGCAGCCAAGGAACCGGGACAGCGAACACCGGGGAGCTGTTTTTT,CASSQGTGTANTGELFF
.,15,TRBV4-2,.,TRBJ2-7,TGTGCCAGCAGCCAAGCTAGCGCTCCCTCCTACGAGCAGTACTTC,CASSQASAPSYEQYF
.,15,TRBV27,TRBD1,TRBJ1-1,TGTGCCAGCAGTCCAGGGGGGTGGCCGAACACTGAAGCTTTCTTT,CASSPGGWPNTEAFF
.,14,TRBV5-1,TRBD1,TRBJ2-5,TGCGCCAGCAGCTTTGACAGGGGGCGAGAGACCCAGTACTTC,CASSFDRGRETQYF
.,15,TRBV11-1,TRBD2,TRBJ2-1,TGTGCCAGCAGCTTCAGGACTAGCGGATACAATGAGCAGTTCTTC,CASSFRTSGYNEQFF
.,16,TRBV6-5,TRBD2,TRBJ2-1,TGTGCCAGCAGTTACTCGATTCTAGCGGACTACAATGAGCAGTTCTTC,CASSYSILADYNEQFF
.,16,TRBV5-1,TRBD2,TRBJ2-5,TGCGCCAGCAGCTTTTTTAGCGGGGGAGGGAAAGAGACCCAGTACTTC,CASSFFSGGGKETQYF
.,15,TRBV7-8,TRBD2,TRBJ2-7,TGTGCCAGCAGCCCGGGACTAGCGGGGATCTACGAGCAGTACTTC,CASSPGLAGIYEQYF
.,15,TRBV5-1,TRBD2,TRBJ2-3,TGCGCCAGCAGCCCCCCGGGCGGGAGGACAGATACGCAGTATTTT,CASSPPGGRTDTQYF
.,16,TRBV5-4,TRBD1,TRBJ2-7,TGTGCCAGCAGCTCTAAGAGTGGGGACAGACAATACGAGCAGTACTTC,CASSSKSGDRQYEQYF
few,13,TRBV6-1,.,TRBJ1-1,TGTGCCAGCAGGCTGACAGTGAACACTGAAGCTTTCTTT,CASRLTVNTEAFF
.,13,TRBV10-3,.,TRBJ2-1,TGTGCCATCAGAGCGGGTGGATACAATGAGCAGTTCTTC,CAIRAGGYNEQFF
.,16,TRBV27,TRBD2,TRBJ2-7,TGTGCCAGCAGTTGGACCGGGACTAGCGGTTTCTACGAGCAGTACTTC,CASSWTGTSGFYEQYF
.,15,TRBV19,TRBD2,TRBJ2-2,TGTGCCAGTACACTAGCGGGAGTCGGGACCGGGGAGCTGTTTTTT,CASTLAGVGTGELFF
.,11,TRBV29-1,TRBD1,TRBJ1-2,TGCAGCGTGACAGGGGCCCTAGGCTACACCTTC,CSVTGALGYTF
few,14,TRBV6-1,.,TRBJ1-3,TGTGCCAGCACCACCGGGAACTCTGGAAACACCATATATTTT,CASTTGNSGNTIYF
once,14,TRBV11-2,.,TRBJ1-5,TGTGCCAGCAGCCTTCGGGGGGTTGGGCAGCCCCAGCATTTT,CASSLRGVGQPQHF
.,15,TRBV5-4,TRBD2,TRBJ2-5,TGTGCCAGCAGCTTAACCGGGACTAGCGGTGAGACCCAGTACTTC,CASSLTGTSGETQYF
once,14,TRBV6-5,TRBD1,TRBJ1-1,TGTGCCAGCAGAAAAGGACAGGAGAACACTGAAGCTTTCTTT,CASRKGQENTEAFF
.,14,TRBV2,.,TRBJ2-7,TGTGCCAGCAGTGAAGGGGCCAGAACCCTCGGGCAGTACTTC,CASSEGARTLGQYF
once,16,TRBV10-2,.,TRBJ2-7,TGCGCCAGCCTCTCTCCTCCCGGGAGCAGGACCTACGAGCAGTACTTC,CASLSPPGSRTYEQYF
.,14,TRBV27,.,TRBJ2-7,TGTGCCAGCAGTCCTGACAGGAGGCAGGGCGAGCAGTACTTC,CASSPDRRQGEQYF
.,14,TRBV28,TRBD1,TRBJ1-5,TGTGCCAGCAAACCACAGGGGGGCAATCAGCCCCAGCATTTT,CASKPQGGNQPQHF
.,17,TRBV18,TRBD2,TRBJ2-1,TGTGCCAGCTCGCTAAATCGACTAGCAGGTACCTACAATGAGCAGTTCTTC,CASSLNRLAGTYNEQFF
.,16,TRBV7-9,TRBD2,TRBJ2-7,TGTGCCAGCAGCTTAGCGTTTTCTAGCGGGAGGGTTGAGCAGTACTTC,CASSLAFSSGRVEQYF
.,14,TRBV7-6,TRBD1,TRBJ2-7,TGTGCCAGCAGCTTGAGGGGGCTCTCCTACGAGCAGTACTTC,CASSLRGLSYEQYF
few,12,TRBV29-1,.,TRBJ1-1,TGCAGCGTTGATAGACATCAGGGAGAAGCTTTCTTT,CSVDRHQGEAFF
.,13,TRBV4-2,.,TRBJ1-2,TGTGCCAGCAGCCAAGATCAGGGTAGAGGCTACACCTTC,CASSQDQGRGYTF
.,15,TRBV10-3,TRBD2,TRBJ2-3,TGTGCCATCCGATCTAGCGGGGCTAGCACAGATACGCAGTATTTT,CAIRSSGASTDTQYF
.,12,TRBV27,.,TRBJ1-1,TGTGCCAGCAGCTCAGGGGTCACTGAAGCTTTCTTT,CASSSGVTEAFF
.,12,TRBV6-5,TRBD1,TRBJ2-7,TGTGCCAGCAAGACAGGGGAGTACGAGCAGTACTTC,CASKTGEYEQYF
once,15,TRBV5-4,TRBD1,TRBJ1-2,TGTGCCAGCAGCTTAGCGGGACAGGGGGAGAATGGCTACACCTTC,CASSLAGQGENGYTF
.,15,TRBV28,.,TRBJ2-7,TGTGCCAGCAGTTATCTAGCCCCGGGATCATACGAGCAGTACTTC,CASSYLAPGSYEQYF
.,15,TRBV9,.,TRBJ1-1,TGTGCCGGCAGCGTACGGAGTCAGGGAAACACTGAAGCTTTCTTT,CAGSVRSQGNTEAFF
.,13,TRBV19,.,TRBJ2-5,TGTGCCAGTAGTATAGCGGTCGGAGAGACCCAGTACTTC,CASSIAVGETQYF
.,15,TRBV5-1,TRBD1,TRBJ2-1,TGCGCCAGCAGCCCCGGATTGCAGGGGGCGGATGAGCAGTTCTTC,CASSPGLQGADEQFF
.,14,TRBV27,.,TRBJ2-3,TGTGCCAGCAGCCTTAACTACGGGGGAGATACGCAGTATTTT,CASSLNYGGDTQYF
.,15,TRBV7-2,TRBD2,TRBJ2-1,TGTGCCAGCAGCCCAGTAGCGGGGGCCTACAATGAGCAGTTCTTC,CASSPVAGAYNEQFF